This TCR beta chain was documented in a study of cytomegalovirus exposure and HLA in healthy donors. On the study more broadly: Earlier, some 180 million T cells were analyzed, and about 120 million unique TCR beta sequences were found among them. Study findings and constraints: Presence/absence analyses assumed roughly uniform sequencing depth across donors, which may not hold. Common viral pathogens (according to a later analysis) appeared linked to several of the most significant clusters. V- and J-gene trimming in TCR beta was tied to a missense DCLRE1C variant by an analysis performed later.

Amplification used 60 Vbeta primers and 13 Jbeta primers. Here immunoSEQ multiplex PCR was the method, and the copy in TCRdb shows in-frame clones only, minus some. The sample's table shows around 200,000 clones. A remark on this clone: Its matching antigen is unknown. A junction end diverges from the germline sequence, so it may reflect a read error.

CDR3 length: 11 residues. Germline CDR1 DFQATT, CDR2 SNEGSKA (reference sequence). The sequence was collected from a girl aged 2 to 10 in good health and CMV-seropositive. The chain recombines TRBV20-1 with TRBJ2-7; 8 nucleotides align to TRBD1. Sample: PBMCs. This CDR3 is CSATGQGHIEF. Here the CDR3 DNA reads TGCAGTGCAACAGGACAGGGTCACATTGAATTC.